This TCR beta chain was recorded in a study of T cells in Graves' hyperthyroidism and ophthalmopathy (dated by TCRdb to about 2019). Turning to the overall study: Peripheral blood was sampled at the time of initial diagnosis, prior to any treatment. To identify distinguishing TCR V-J signatures, a discovery cohort of around 100 patients was used, comprising 43 with Graves' ophthalmopathy and around 57 with stable Graves' hyperthyroidism. Whether ophthalmopathy could be predicted prospectively was tested in an independent validation cohort made up of approximately 19 hyperthyroidism patients plus 17 patients who later progressed to ophthalmopathy. The 100 discovery patients were randomly divided into training and test sets at a 7:3 ratio. Thyroid tissue and blood T-cell repertoires from more than 5 Graves' hyperthyroidism patients were also compared in the study. After sampling, hyperthyroidism patients received methimazole starting at 30 mg daily, and ophthalmopathy patients received high-dose intravenous methylprednisolone. The paper reports TCR Vbeta CDR3 sequencing of approximately 130 peripheral blood samples: 43 ophthalmopathy, about 75 hyperthyroidism and around 17 progressor patients.

This clonotype was seen only a few times. The antigen this receptor binds is unknown. Qualities for individual bases were not recorded, and no much larger clone is one base off. Amplification of TCR beta CDR3 regions was carried out from RNA transcripts. For the first round of RT-PCR on the TCR CDR3, the HTBI primer set was used together with the Qiagen OneStep RT-PCR kit. The libraries were constructed in a second round of multiplex PCR and then size-selected and purified. The libraries were sequenced on an Illumina HiSeq2000 using paired-end 100 bp reads. The authors' analysis ran thus. SOAPnuke was used to process the raw data, with reads discarded if the reads contained adapters or uncalled bases, had a mean Phred below 15, or lacked an exact constant-primer or identifier match. COPE v1.2.5 was used to merge the high-quality paired reads, and each unique nucleotide sequence was defined as a clonotype. Clonotypes were aligned to IMGT TRBV, TRBD and TRBJ reference segments using MiTCR v1.1. The analysis was restricted to V-J combinations with a frequency above 0.0001, which together covered roughly 99% of the repertoires. The TCS score was defined as F50 (clonal expansion) divided by E x V (chaos), with BLOSUM62-based TCRdist calculated between CDR3 peptides within each V-J. Welch's t-statistics and random forest reduced around 550 V-J features to 13, which were used in a naive Bayes classifier (R e1071). The Morisita-Horn index was used to measure how similar the thyroid and blood repertoires were. TCRdb handled the public reads itself, with Q25 trimming in fastp and clone calling in MiXCR, and kept productive beta chains. Each entry merges the rows of one CDR3 protein and shows their most common DNA and genes. These V and J calls rely on TCRdb rather than the paper's analysis. The sample records approximately 870,000 distinct CDR3 sequences, around 38% of which are singletons. The ten largest clones capture roughly 8.3% of the sample.

A patient counted as having stable Graves' hyperthyroidism if no progression to ophthalmopathy occurred over 18 months of follow-up. Hyperthyroidism patients were newly diagnosed, had a disease duration of under 2 months, and were aged 18 to 65 years. Patients with uncontrolled infections, other autoimmune diseases, pregnancy or lactation were excluded. Diagnoses were established on the basis of clinical symptoms, serum thyroxine and TRAb, thyroid ultrasound, and orbital computed tomography. PBMCs were isolated from 10 ml of fresh peripheral blood by Ficoll-Paque density gradient centrifugation. Trizol reagent was used to extract total RNA, and RNA quality was then checked on an Agilent 2100 Bioanalyzer. The CDR3 measures 15 amino acids from cysteine to phenylalanine. Solely the CDR3 DNA is kept, with 45 bases framed from the first base. Via the germline V gene, CDR1 is SGHNT and CDR2 YENEEA. At the junction V is shortened by 3 bases and J by 1 base; bases outside the gene matches: 0.

Here is what the overall study found, with its caveats: No statistical method was used to set the sample size in advance, and investigators knew the group allocation. During validation, the model predicted progression to ophthalmopathy a median of approximately 6.5 months ahead of onset, with around 71% sensitivity and about 75% specificity. Ophthalmopathy was separated from stable hyperthyroidism by a 13 V-J signature model, with over 85% sensitivity and 81% to 82% specificity obtained in cross-validation and 80%/75% obtained in testing. Most expanded thyroid clonotypes (frequency above 0.001) were also detected in blood, suggesting blood repertoires may reflect thyroid immune responses.

This TCR was recovered from a man aged 18 to 29 with Graves' hyperthyroidism. Sequencing used blood. The chain couples TRBV11-3 to TRBJ2-2, with 9 middle bases fitting TRBD2. The DNA is as follows: TGTGCCAGCAGCTTTAGCGGGGGGAACACCGGGGAGCTGTTTTTT. This sequence encodes CASSFSGGNTGELFF. The full variable domain, completed from the reference TRBV11-3 and TRBJ2-2 proteins outside the CDR3, reads EAGVVQSPRYKIIEKKQPVAFWCNPISGHNTLYWYLQNLGQGPELLIRYENEEAVDDSQLPKDRFSAERLKGVDSTLKIQPAELGDSAVYLCASSFSGGNTGELFFGEGSRLTVL.